Listed here are 16 T cell receptor beta chains from one sample, sequenced in a study of technical replicates of blood from a handful of donors. Assay: immunoSEQ multiplex PCR; the TCRdb copy retains only in-frame clones and omits some. The table shows roughly 56,000 clones, with roughly 95% occurring only once. The sequencing sample was made of PBMCs. The receptor source for this set is a human donor in good health. Some clones in this sample may be carry-over from other donors' samples.

The chain carries TRBV6-5 and TRBJ2-5; 10 nucleotides agree with TRBD2. V shed 6 bases, J shed 4 bases, and the junction held 8 bases outside the gene matches. CDR3 length: 15 amino acids. Germline assignment: CDR1 MNHEY and CDR2 SVGAGI. As DNA, the CDR3 is TGTGCCAGCAGCATGAGCGGGGGGGCACCAGAGACCCAGTACTTC. It translates to CASSMSGGAPETQYF.

The chain uses TRBV10-3 and TRBJ1-1, with TRBD1 matching 8 bases. This CDR3 has 17 residues. Trimming at V came to 3 bases and at J to 0 bases, leaving 9 bases not matched to a gene. Germline-derived CDR1 and CDR2 are ENHRY and SYGVKD. The CDR3 DNA reads as TGTGCCATCAGTGATGTGGCCAGGGGGCTCGTGAACACTGAAGCTTTCTTT. As protein: CAISDVARGLVNTEAFF.

The chain recombines TRBV10-1 with TRBJ2-3, with a weak D call TRBD2 (6 bases). V was clipped by 4 bases and J by 1 base, with 9 bases between them. The germline V gene encodes CDR1 WNHNN and CDR2 SYGVQD (reference sequence). The CDR3 runs 14 residues. CDR3 sequence: CASSVSSGTDTQYF. As DNA, the CDR3 is TGCGCCAGCAGTGTGTCTAGCGGCACAGATACGCAGTATTTT.

The chain carries TRBV6-5 and TRBJ1-5, with D unresolved. V was shortened by 6 bases and J by 4 bases, with 10 bases between the two germline ends. Germline loops: CDR1 MNHEY, CDR2 SVGAGI. The CDR3 runs 13 residues. CDR3: CASRLDKNQPQHF. CDR3 coding DNA: TGTGCCAGCAGACTTGACAAGAATCAGCCCCAGCATTTT.

V usage is TRBV4-2 and J usage is TRBJ1-6, with unresolved D. V lost 3 bases, J lost 8 bases, and 17 bases lay in between. CDR1 and CDR2 (germline): LGHNA, YNFKEQ. The CDR3 runs 16 residues. CDR3 sequence reads: CASSQMEGRGDSPLHF. CDR3 in DNA: TGTGCCAGCAGCCAGATGGAAGGGCGGGGTGATTCACCCCTCCACTTT.

The genes are TRBV6-6 and TRBJ2-2; weak D call: TRBD1 (6 bases). V lost 1 base to trimming and J lost 1 base, with 10 bases between them. The CDR3 length is 16 residues. The V gene's germline CDR1 is MNHNY and CDR2 SVGAGI (reference sequence). This CDR3 reads CASSYYRAGNTGELFF. The CDR3 DNA is TGTGCCAGCAGTTACTACAGGGCGGGGAACACCGGGGAGCTGTTTTTT.

The V gene is TRBV7-2, the J gene TRBJ2-2; 12 bases are shared with TRBD2. The CDR3 consists of 16 residues. CDR1 is SGHTA, CDR2 FQGNSA, per germline. V shed 5 bases, J shed 7 bases, and the junction held 8 bases outside the gene matches. CDR3 loop: CASSLRLAGVGGELFF. The CDR3 coding sequence is TGTGCCAGCAGCCTAAGACTAGCGGGAGTGGGCGGGGAGCTGTTTTTT.

This sequence joins TRBV11-2 and TRBJ2-5, with TRBD1 identical over 11 bases. The CDR3 covers 16 residues. V trimming: 4 bases; J trimming: 7 bases; junction bases outside the gene matches: 11. Germline CDR1 and CDR2: SGHAT and FQNNGV. The CDR3 protein is CASSSRTGGDPGTQYF. DNA for the CDR3: TGTGCCAGCAGCTCTAGGACAGGGGGCGACCCCGGGACCCAGTACTTC.

This rearrangement joins TRBV6-5 to TRBJ2-7; D might be TRBD1 (5 bases). The CDR3 contains 15 residues. CDR1 is MNHEY and CDR2 is SVGAGI in the germline V gene. V was clipped by 0 bases and J by 6 bases, with 15 bases between them. DNA for the CDR3: TGTGCCAGCAGTTACTCTTCAGGGAAGTTTTCCGAGCAGTACTTC. As protein: CASSYSSGKFSEQYF.

The rearrangement links TRBV7-8 to TRBJ2-2; 11 nucleotides line up with TRBD1. Germline assignment: CDR1 SGHVS and CDR2 FQNEAQ. The CDR3 runs to 15 residues. V lost 1 base to trimming and J lost 7 bases; unmatched junction nucleotides: 2. The CDR3 reads CASSLGTGGNGELFF. CDR3 sequence (DNA): TGTGCCAGCAGCTTAGGGACAGGGGGCAACGGGGAGCTGTTTTTT. Full variable domain (remainder filled in from reference TRBV7-8 and TRBJ2-2): GAGVSQSPRYKVAKRGQDVALRCDPISGHVSLFWYQQALGQGPEFLTYFQNEAQLDKSGLPSDRFFAERPEGSVSTLKIQRTQQEDSAVYLCASSLGTGGNGELFFGEGSRLTVL.

The rearrangement links TRBV18 to TRBJ1-3; a weak D match, TRBD1 (5 bases). There are 16 residues in the CDR3. V was clipped by 6 bases and J by 2 bases, with 17 bases between them. Germline CDR1 KGHSH, CDR2 LQKENI. The DNA of the CDR3 is TGTGCCAGCTCGCGGGGCCTCGACGGGGCTGGAAACACCATATATTTT. This sequence encodes CASSRGLDGAGNTIYF.

About this clone: An end of the junction differs from the germline gene, which may be a read error. The V call is TRBV19, the J call TRBJ2-3, with D perhaps matching TRBD2 (7 bases). This CDR3 is 15 amino acids long. The germline CDR1 and CDR2 sequences are LNHDA and SQIVND (reference sequence). This CDR3 is CASSRGGPSTDTQYF. The CDR3 region has the DNA TGTGCAAGTAGTAGGGGGGGACCTAGCACAGATACGCAGTATTTT.

The CDR3 reads CASSLDRRGSGYTF. The CDR3, as DNA: TGTGCCAGCAGTTTAGACCGCAGGGGGAGTGGCTACACCTTC. The chain is built from TRBV27 and TRBJ1-2; 7 nucleotides align to TRBD1. Germline assignment: CDR1 MNHEY and CDR2 SMNVEV (reference sequence). CDR3 length equals 14 residues. J was trimmed by 7 bases and V by 2 bases; bases with no gene match: 7.

V and J are TRBV19 and TRBJ2-3; 7 bases agree with TRBD2. CDR1 and CDR2 (germline): LNHDA, SQIVND (reference sequence). V lost 3 bases, J lost 6 bases, and 6 bases stayed unmatched. This CDR3 has 14 residues. This CDR3 is CASSIAGRWDTQYF. Written as DNA, the CDR3 is TGTGCCAGTAGTATTGCCGGGAGGTGGGATACGCAGTATTTT.

V gene TRBV27 combines with J gene TRBJ2-7, with 9 bases aligning to TRBD2. The CDR3 consists of 15 residues. Per the germline V gene, CDR1 is MNHEY and CDR2 is SMNVEV (reference sequence). The ends lost 6 bases at V and 0 bases at J; junction bases unmatched: 6. CDR3 residues: CASRYSGGSSYEQYF. The CDR3 DNA follows: TGTGCCAGCAGATATAGCGGGGGAAGCTCCTACGAGCAGTACTTC.

V usage is TRBV6-6 and J usage is TRBJ2-5; 8 bases are shared with TRBD2. The CDR3 totals 16 residues. CDR1 MNHNY and CDR2 SVGAGI come from the germline V gene (reference sequence). V lost 2 bases, J lost 5 bases, and 10 bases stayed unmatched. The CDR3 bases are TGTGCCAGCAGTTACCTCCGGGGGGGTTGGGGGGAGACCCAGTACTTC. The encoded protein is CASSYLRGGWGETQYF.